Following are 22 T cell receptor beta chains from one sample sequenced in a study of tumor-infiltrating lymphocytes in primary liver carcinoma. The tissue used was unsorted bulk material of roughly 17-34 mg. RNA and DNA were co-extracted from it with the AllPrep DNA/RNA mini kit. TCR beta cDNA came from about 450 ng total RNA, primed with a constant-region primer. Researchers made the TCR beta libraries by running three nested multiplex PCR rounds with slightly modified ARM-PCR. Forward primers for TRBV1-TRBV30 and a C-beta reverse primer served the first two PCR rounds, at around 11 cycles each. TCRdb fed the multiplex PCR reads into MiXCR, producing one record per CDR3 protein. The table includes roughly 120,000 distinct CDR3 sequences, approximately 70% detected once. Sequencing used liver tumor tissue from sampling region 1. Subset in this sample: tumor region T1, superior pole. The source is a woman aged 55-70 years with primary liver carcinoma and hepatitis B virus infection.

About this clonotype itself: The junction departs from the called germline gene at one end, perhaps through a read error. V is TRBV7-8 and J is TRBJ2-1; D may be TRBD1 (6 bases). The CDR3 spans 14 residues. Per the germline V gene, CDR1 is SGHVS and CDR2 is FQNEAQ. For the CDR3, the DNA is TGTGCCAGCAGCTCTGGACAGAAATACAATGAGCAGATCTTC. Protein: CASSSGQKYNEQIF. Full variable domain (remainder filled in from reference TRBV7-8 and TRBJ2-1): GAGVSQSPRYKVAKRGQDVALRCDPISGHVSLFWYQQALGQGPEFLTYFQNEAQLDKSGLPSDRFFAERPEGSVSTLKIQRTQQEDSAVYLCASSSGQKYNEQIFGPGTRLTVL.

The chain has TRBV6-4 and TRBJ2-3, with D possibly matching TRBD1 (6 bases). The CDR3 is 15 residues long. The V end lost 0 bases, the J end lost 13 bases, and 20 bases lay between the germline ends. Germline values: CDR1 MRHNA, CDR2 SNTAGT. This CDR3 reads CASSDSRTDIDMEYF. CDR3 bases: TGTGCCAGCAGTGACTCGAGGACAGACATCGATATGGAGTATTTT.

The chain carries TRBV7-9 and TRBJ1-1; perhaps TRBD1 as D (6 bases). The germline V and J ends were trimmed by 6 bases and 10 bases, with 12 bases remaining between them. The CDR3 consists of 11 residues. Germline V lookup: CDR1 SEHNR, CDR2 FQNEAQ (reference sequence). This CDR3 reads CASSTKGGAFF. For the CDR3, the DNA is TGTGCCAGCAGTACCAAGGGGGGAGCTTTCTTT.

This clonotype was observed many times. CDR3 region: CASSHPGHPNTEAFF. CDR3 DNA sequence: TGCGCCAGCAGCCATCCGGGACACCCGAACACTGAAGCTTTCTTT. This chain links TRBV4-1 with TRBJ1-1, with D possibly being TRBD1 (6 bases). V gave up 3 bases and J gave up 1 base, with 12 bases separating them. The CDR3 length is 15 residues. Per the germline V gene, CDR1 is MGHRA and CDR2 is YSYEKL.

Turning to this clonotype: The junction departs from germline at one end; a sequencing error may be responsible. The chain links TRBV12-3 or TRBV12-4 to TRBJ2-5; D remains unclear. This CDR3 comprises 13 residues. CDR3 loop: CTSSHGLGETQYF. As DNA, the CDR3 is TGTACCAGTAGTCACGGGTTGGGGGAGACCCAGTACTTC.

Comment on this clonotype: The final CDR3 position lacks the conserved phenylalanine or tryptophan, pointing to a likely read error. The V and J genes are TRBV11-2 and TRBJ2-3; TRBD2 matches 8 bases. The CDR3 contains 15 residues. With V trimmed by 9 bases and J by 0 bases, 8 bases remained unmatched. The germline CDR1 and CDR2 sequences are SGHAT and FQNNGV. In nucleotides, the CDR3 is TGTGCCAGTAGCCCGGGACTAGTTAGCACAGATACGCAGTATCTT. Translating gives CASSPGLVSTDTQYL.

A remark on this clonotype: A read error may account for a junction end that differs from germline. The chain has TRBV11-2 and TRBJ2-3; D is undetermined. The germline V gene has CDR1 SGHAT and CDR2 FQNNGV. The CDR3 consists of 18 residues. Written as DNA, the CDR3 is TGTGCCAGCAGCTTAGACGCGTACGTGTCTAGAGTCACAGATACGCAGTGTTTT. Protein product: CASSLDAYVSRVTDTQCF.

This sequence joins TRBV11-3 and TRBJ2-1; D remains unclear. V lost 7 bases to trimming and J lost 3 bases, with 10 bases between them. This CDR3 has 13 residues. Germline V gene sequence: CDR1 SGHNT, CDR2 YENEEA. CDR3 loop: CASNVGCYNEQFF. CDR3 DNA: TGTGCCAGCAATGTCGGGTGCTACAATGAGCAGTTCTTC.

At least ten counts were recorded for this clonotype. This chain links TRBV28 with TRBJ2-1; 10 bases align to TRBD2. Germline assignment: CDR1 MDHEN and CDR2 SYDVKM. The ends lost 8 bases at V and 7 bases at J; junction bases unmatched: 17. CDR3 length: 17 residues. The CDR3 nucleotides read TGTGCCAGCGGACTCATAACCGGGACTAGCGATTCGAATGAGCAGTTCTTC. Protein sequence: CASGLITGTSDSNEQFF. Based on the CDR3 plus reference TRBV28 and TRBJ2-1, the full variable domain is DVKVTQSSRYLVKRTGEKVFLECVQDMDHENMFWYRQDPGLGLRLIYFSYDVKMKEKGDIPEGYSVSREKKERFSLILESASTNQTSMYLCASGLITGTSDSNEQFFGPGTRLTVL.

The CDR3 DNA is TGCAGTGCTAAGGAGGGGGCGCGTGCTGGCTACACCTTC. It is translated as CSAKEGARAGYTF. The chain is built from TRBV20-1 and TRBJ1-2; 7 bases align to TRBD1. Trimming removed 4 bases from V and 7 bases from J; junction bases left unmatched: 9. Germline CDR1 reads DFQATT; CDR2 reads SNEGSKA (reference sequence). CDR3 length: 13 amino acids.

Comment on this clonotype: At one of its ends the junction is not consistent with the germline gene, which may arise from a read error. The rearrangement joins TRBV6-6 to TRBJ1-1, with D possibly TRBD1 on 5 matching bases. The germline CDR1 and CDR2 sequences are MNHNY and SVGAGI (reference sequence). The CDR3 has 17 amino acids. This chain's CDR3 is CASSYSRGGRRTTEAFF. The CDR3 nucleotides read TGTGCTAGCAGTTACTCGAGGGGAGGGAGAAGGACCACTGAAGCTTTCTTT.

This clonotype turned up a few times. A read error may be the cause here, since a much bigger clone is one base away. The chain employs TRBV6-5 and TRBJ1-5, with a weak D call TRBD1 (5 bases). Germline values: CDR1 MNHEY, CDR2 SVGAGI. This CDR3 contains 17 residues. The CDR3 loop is CAGSLRGGADSNQPQHF. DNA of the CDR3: TGTGCCGGCAGCTTACGGGGTGGGGCGGATAGCAATCAGCCCCAGCATTTT.

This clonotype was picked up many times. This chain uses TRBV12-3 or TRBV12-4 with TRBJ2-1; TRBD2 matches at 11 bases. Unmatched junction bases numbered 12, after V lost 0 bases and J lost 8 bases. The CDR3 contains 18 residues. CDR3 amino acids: CASSLAGNSGRADDEQFF. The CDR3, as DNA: TGTGCCAGCAGTTTAGCGGGAAATAGCGGGAGGGCCGACGATGAGCAGTTCTTC.

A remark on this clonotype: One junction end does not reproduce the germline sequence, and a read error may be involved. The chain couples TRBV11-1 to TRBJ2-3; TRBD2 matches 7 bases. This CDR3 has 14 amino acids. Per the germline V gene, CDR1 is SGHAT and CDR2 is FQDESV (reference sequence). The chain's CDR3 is CASSLRQHAGEPHF. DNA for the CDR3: TGTGCCAGCAGCTTAAGGCAGCATGCGGGAGAGCCTCACTTT.

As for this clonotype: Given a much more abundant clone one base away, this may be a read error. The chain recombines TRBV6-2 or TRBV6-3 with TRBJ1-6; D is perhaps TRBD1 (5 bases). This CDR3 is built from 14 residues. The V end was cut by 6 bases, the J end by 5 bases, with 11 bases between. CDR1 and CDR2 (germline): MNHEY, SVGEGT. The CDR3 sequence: CASSPGSDNSPLHF. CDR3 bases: TGTGCCAGCAGCCCAGGGTCCGATAATTCACCCCTCCACTTT.

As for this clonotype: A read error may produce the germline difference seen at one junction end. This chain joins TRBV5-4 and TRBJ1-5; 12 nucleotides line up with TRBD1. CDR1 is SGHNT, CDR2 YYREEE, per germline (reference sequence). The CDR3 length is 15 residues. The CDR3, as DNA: TGTGCCAGCGGCTTGGGGACAGGGGGCAACCACCCCCAGCATTTT. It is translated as CASGLGTGGNHPQHF. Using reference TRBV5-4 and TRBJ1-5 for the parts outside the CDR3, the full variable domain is ETGVTQSPTHLIKTRGQQVTLRCSSQSGHNTVSWYQQALGQGPQFIFQYYREEENGRGNFPPRFSGLQFPNYSSELNVNALELDDSALYLCASGLGTGGNHPQHFGDGTRLSIL.

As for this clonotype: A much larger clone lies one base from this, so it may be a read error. Written as DNA, the CDR3 is TGTGCCAGCAGTTACTCCCGGACTGGCACCGGGGAGCTGTTTTTT. Amino acids: CASSYSRTGTGELFF. The chain links TRBV6-5 to TRBJ2-2; tentative D call: TRBD2 (5 bases). This CDR3 has 15 amino acids. CDR1 MNHEY and CDR2 SVGAGI come from the germline V gene. Deletions cut 0 bases from V and 4 bases from J, with 9 bases between.

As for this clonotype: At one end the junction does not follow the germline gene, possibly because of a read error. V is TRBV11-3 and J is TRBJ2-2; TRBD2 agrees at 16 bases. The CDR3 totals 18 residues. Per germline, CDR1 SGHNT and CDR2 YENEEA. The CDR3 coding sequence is TGTGTCAGCAGCGAGGGACTAGCGGGAGGGGAAAGGACCGGGGAGCTGTTTTTT. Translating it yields CVSSEGLAGGERTGELFF.

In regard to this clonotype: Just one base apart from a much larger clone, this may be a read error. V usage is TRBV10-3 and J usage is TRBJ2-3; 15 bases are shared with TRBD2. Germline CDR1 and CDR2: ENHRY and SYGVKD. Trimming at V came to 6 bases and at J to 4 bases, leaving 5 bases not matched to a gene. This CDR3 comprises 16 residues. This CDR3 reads CAIRQGLAGGADTQYF. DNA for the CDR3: TGTGCCATCAGGCAGGGACTAGCGGGAGGAGCAGATACGCAGTATTTT.

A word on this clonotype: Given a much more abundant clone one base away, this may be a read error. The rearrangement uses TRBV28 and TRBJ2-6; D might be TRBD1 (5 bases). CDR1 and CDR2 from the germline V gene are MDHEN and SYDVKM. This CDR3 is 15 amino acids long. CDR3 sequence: CASKEPLSGANILTF. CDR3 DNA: TGTGCCAGCAAAGAACCTCTCTCTGGGGCCAACATCCTGACTTTC.

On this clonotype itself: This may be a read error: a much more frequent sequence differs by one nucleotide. The CDR3 DNA reads as TGCGCCAGCTGCCATCCCAAGGGGCTAGCGGGAGCGGTAGAGAGCTACAATGAGCAGTTCTTC. Translated, it gives CASCHPKGLAGAVESYNEQFF. V is TRBV4-1 and J is TRBJ2-1; TRBD2 agrees at 10 bases. Germline loops: CDR1 MGHRA, CDR2 YSYEKL. The CDR3 sequence is 21 residues long.

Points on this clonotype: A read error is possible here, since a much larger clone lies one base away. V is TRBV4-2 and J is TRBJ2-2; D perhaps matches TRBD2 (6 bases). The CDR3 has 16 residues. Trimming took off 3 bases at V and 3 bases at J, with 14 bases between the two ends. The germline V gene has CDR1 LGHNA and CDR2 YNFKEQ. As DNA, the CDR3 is TGTGCCAGCAGCCATGCCGGGAGTCGGCACACCGGGGAGCTGTTTTTT. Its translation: CASSHAGSRHTGELFF.